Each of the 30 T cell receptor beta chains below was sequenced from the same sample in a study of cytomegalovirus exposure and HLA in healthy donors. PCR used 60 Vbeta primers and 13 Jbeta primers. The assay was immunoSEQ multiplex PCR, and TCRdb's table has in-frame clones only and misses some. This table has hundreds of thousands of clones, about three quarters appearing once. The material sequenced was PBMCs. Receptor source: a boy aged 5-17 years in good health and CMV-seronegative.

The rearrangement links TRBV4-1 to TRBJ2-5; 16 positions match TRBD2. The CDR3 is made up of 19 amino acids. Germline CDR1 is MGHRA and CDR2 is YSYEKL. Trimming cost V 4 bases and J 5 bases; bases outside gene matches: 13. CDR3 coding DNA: TGCGCCAGCAGCCCCCGGGGACTAGCGGGAGGGCCGGATAGGGAGACCCAGTACTTC. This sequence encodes CASSPRGLAGGPDRETQYF.

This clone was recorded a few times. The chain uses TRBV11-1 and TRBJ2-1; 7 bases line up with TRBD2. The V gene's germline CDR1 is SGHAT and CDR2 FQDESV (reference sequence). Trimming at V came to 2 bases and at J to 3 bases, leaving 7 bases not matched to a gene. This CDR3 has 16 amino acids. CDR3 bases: TGTGCCAGCAGCTTACCCCTAGCGGCGCACTACAATGAGCAGTTCTTC. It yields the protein CASSLPLAAHYNEQFF.

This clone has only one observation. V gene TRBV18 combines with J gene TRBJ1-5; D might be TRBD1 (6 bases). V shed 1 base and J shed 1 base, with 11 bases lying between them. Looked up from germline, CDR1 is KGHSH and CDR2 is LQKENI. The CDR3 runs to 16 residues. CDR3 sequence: CASSPRGGLSNQPQHF. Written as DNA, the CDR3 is TGTGCCAGCTCACCACGGGGGGGGCTAAGCAATCAGCCCCAGCATTTT. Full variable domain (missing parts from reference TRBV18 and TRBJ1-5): NAGVMQNPRHLVRRRGQEARLRCSPMKGHSHVYWYRQLPEEGLKFMVYLQKENIIDESGMPKERFSAEFPKEGPSILRIQQVVRGDSAAYFCASSPRGGLSNQPQHFGDGTRLSIL.

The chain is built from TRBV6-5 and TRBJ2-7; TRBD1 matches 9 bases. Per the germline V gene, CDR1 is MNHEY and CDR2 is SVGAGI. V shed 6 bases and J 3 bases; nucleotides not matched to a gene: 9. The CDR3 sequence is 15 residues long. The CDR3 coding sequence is TGTGCCAGCAGCTACGGACAGGGGACCTACTACGAGCAGTACTTC. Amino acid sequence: CASSYGQGTYYEQYF.

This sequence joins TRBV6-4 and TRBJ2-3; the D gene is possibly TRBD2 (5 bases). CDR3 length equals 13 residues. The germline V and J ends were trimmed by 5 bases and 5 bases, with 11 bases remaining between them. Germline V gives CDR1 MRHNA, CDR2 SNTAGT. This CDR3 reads CASSLFEGDTQYF. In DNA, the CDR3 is TGTGCCAGCAGTCTTTTTGAGGGAGATACGCAGTATTTT.

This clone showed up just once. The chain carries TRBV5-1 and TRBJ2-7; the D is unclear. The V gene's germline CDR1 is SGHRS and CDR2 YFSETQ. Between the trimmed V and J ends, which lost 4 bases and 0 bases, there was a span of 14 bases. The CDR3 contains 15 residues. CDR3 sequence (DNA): TGCGCCAGCAGCCCCGGTACAGTTAGCTCCTACGAGCAGTACTTC. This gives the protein CASSPGTVSSYEQYF.

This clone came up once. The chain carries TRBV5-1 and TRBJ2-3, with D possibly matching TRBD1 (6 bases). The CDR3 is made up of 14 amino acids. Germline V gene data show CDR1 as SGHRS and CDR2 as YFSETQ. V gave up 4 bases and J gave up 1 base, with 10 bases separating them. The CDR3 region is CASSMRQGTDTQYF. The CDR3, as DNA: TGCGCCAGCAGCATGAGACAGGGCACAGATACGCAGTATTTT.

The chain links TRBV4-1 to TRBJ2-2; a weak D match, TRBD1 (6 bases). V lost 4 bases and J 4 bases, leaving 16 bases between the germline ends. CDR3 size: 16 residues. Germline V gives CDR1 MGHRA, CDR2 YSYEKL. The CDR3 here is CASSRGRGYLTGELFF. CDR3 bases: TGCGCCAGCAGCCGCGGTAGGGGGTATCTCACCGGGGAGCTGTTTTTT.

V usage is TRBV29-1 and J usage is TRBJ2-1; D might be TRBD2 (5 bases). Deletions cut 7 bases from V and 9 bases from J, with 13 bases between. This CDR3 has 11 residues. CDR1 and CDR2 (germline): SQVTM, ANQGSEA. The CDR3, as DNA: TGCAGCGGGTGGACTTACCCTGAGCAGTTCTTC. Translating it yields CSGWTYPEQFF.

CDR3 sequence: CASSSDTASASFGYTF. The DNA of the CDR3 is TGCGCCAGCAGCTCCGACACGGCTAGCGCTTCCTTTGGCTACACCTTC. The chain joins TRBV5-1 to TRBJ1-2; D call uncertain. Trimming took 3 bases from V and 7 from J, leaving 22 bases between them. The CDR3 covers 16 residues. CDR1 SGHRS and CDR2 YFSETQ come from the germline V gene.

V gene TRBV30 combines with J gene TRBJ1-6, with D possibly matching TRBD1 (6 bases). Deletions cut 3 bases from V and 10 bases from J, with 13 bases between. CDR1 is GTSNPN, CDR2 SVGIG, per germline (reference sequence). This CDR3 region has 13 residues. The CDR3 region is CAWRNTGSSPLHF. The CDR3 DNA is TGTGCCTGGAGAAACACAGGGAGCTCACCCCTCCACTTT.

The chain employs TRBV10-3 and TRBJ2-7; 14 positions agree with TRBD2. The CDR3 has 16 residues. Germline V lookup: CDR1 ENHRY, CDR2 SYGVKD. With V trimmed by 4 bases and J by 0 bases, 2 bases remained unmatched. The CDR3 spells CAISGTSGGSSYEQYF. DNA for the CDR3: TGTGCCATCAGTGGGACTAGCGGGGGGAGCTCCTACGAGCAGTACTTC.

Here the CDR3 DNA reads TGTGCCAGCAGCTTGGGACAGACTAGAAGCACAGATACGCAGTATTTT. It specifies CASSLGQTRSTDTQYF. The chain carries TRBV5-4 and TRBJ2-3; D perhaps matches TRBD2 (6 bases). Germline-derived CDR1 and CDR2 are SGHNT and YYREEE (reference sequence). The CDR3 is 16 amino acids. The V end lost 0 bases, the J end lost 0 bases, and 11 bases lay between the germline ends.

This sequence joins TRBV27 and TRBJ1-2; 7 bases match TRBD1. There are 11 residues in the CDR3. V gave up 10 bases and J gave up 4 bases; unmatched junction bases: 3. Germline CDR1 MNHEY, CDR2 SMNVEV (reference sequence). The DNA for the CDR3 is TGTGCCACCTCAGGGGGCTATGGCTACACCTTC. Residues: CATSGGYGYTF.

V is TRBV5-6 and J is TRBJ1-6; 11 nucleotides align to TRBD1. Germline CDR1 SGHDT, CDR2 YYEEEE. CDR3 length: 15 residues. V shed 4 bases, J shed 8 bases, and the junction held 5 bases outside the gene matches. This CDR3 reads CASSALGQGDSPLHF. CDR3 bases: TGTGCCAGCAGCGCTTTGGGACAGGGGGATTCACCCCTCCACTTT.

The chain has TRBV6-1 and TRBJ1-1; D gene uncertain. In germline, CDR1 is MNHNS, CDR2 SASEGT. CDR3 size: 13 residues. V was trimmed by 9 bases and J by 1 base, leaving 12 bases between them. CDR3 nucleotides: TGTGCCAGTCGTCGGGGTACGAACACTGAAGCTTTCTTT. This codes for CASRRGTNTEAFF.

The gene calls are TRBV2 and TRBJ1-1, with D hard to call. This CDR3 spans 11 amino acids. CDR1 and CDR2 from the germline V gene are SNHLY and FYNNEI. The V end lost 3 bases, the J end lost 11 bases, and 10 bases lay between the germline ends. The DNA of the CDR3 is TGTGCCAGCAGTGACAGGCTTCCGGCTTTCTTT. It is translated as CASSDRLPAFF.

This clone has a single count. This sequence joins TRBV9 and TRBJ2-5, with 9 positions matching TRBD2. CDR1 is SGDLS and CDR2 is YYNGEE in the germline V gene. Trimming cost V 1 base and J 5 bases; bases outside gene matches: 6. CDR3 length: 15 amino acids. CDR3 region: CASSVWGAGGETQYF. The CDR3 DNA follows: TGTGCCAGCAGCGTATGGGGGGCGGGAGGGGAGACCCAGTACTTC.

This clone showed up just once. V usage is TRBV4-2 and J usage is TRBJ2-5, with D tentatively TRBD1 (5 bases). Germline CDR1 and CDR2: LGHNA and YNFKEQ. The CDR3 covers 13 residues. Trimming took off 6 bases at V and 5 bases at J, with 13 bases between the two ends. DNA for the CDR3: TGTGCCAGCAGTTTTGGGGCGCCGGAGACCCAGTACTTC. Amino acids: CASSFGAPETQYF.

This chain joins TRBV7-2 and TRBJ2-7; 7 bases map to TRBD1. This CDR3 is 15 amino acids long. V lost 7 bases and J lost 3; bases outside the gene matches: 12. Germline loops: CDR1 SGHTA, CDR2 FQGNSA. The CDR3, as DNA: TGTGCCAGCAACCGACAGGGCGAGGGTAGCTACGAGCAGTACTTC. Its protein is CASNRQGEGSYEQYF. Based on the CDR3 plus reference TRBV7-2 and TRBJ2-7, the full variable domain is GAGVSQSPSNKVTEKGKDVELRCDPISGHTALYWYRQSLGQGLEFLIYFQGNSAPDKSGLPSDRFSAERTGGSVSTLTIQRTQQEDSAVYLCASNRQGEGSYEQYFGPGTRLTVT.

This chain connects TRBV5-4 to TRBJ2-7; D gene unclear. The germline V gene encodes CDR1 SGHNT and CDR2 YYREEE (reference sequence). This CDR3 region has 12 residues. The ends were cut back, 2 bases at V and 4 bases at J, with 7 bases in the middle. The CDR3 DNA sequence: TGTGCCAGCAGCTTAGGAGAGTACGAGCAGTACTTC. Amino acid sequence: CASSLGEYEQYF.

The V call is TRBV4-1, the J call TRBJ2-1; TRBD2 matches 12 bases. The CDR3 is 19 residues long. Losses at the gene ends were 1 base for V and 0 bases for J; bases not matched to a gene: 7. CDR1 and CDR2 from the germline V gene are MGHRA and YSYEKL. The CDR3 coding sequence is TGCGCCAGCAGCCAAGTACTAGCGGGGGGCCAGAGCTCCTACAATGAGCAGTTCTTC. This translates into CASSQVLAGGQSSYNEQFF.

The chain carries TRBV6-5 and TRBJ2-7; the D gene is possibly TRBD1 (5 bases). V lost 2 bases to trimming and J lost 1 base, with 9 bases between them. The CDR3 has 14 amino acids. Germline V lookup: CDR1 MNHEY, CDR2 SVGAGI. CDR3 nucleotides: TGTGCCAGCAGTTACCGTGGACATTCCTACGAGCAGTACTTC. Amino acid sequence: CASSYRGHSYEQYF.

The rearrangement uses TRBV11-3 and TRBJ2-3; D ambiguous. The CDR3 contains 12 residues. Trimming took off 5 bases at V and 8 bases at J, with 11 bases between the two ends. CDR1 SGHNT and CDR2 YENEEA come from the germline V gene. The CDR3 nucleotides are TGTGCCAGCAGCCTCGAGTTAAGTACGCAGTATTTT. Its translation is CASSLELSTQYF. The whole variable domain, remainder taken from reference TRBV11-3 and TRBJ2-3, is EAGVVQSPRYKIIEKKQPVAFWCNPISGHNTLYWYLQNLGQGPELLIRYENEEAVDDSQLPKDRFSAERLKGVDSTLKIQPAELGDSAVYLCASSLELSTQYFGPGTRLTVL.

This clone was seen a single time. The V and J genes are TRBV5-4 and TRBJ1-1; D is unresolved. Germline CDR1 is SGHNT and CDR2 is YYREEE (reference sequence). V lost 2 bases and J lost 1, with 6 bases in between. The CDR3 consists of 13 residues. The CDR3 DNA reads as TGTGCCAGCAGCTTAGCGTGGAACACTGAAGCTTTCTTT. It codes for CASSLAWNTEAFF.

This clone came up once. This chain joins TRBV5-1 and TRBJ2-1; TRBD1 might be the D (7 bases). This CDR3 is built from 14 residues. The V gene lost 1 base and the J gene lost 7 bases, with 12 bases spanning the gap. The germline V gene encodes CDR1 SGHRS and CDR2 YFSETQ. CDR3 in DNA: TGCGCCAGCAGCTTGATTGCAGGGGGGAATGAGCAGTTCTTC. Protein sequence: CASSLIAGGNEQFF.

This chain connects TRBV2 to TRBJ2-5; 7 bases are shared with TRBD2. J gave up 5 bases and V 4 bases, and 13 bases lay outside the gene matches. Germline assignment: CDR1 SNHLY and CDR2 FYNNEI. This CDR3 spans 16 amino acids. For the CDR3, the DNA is TGTGCCAGCAGTGTTCGTCGGGACGGGGGGAAGGAGACCCAGTACTTC. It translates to CASSVRRDGGKETQYF.

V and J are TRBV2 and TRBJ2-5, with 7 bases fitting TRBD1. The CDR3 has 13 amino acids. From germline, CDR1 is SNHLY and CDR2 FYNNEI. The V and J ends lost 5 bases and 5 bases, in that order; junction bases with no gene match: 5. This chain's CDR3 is CASSNRGGETQYF. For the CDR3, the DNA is TGTGCCAGCAGTAACAGGGGCGGGGAGACCCAGTACTTC. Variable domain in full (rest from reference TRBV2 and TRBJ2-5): EPEVTQTPSHQVTQMGQEVILRCVPISNHLYFYWYRQILGQKVEFLVSFYNNEISEKSEIFDDQFSVERPDGSNFTLKIRSTKLEDSAMYFCASSNRGGETQYFGPGTRLLVL.

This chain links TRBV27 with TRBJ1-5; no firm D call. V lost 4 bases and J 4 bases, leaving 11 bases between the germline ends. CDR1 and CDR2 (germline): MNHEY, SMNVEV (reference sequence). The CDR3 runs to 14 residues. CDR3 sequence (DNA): TGTGCCAGCAGTTCCCCGACATTAAATCAGCCCCAGCATTTT. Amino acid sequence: CASSSPTLNQPQHF.

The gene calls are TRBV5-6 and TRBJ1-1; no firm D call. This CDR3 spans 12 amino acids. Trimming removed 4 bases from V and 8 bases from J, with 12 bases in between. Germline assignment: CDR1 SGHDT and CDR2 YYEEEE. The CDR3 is CASSPGYNEAFF. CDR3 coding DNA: TGTGCCAGCAGCCCGGGGTATAACGAAGCTTTCTTT. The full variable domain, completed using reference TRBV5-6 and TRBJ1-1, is DAGVTQSPTHLIKTRGQQVTLRCSPKSGHDTVSWYQQALGQGPQFIFQYYEEEERQRGNFPDRFSGHQFPNYSSELNVNALLLGDSALYLCASSPGYNEAFFGQGTRLTVV.